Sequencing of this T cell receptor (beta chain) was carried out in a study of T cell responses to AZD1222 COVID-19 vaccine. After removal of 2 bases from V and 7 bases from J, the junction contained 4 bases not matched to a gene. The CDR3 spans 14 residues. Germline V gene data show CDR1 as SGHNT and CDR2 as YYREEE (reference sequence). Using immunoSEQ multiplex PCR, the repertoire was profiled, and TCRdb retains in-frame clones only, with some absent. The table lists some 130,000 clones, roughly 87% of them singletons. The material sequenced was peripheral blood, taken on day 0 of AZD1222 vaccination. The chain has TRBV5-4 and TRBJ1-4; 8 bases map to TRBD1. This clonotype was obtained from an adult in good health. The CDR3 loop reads CASSLQGGVEKLFF. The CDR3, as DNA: TGTGCCAGCAGCTTACAGGGGGGAGTTGAAAAACTGTTTTTT.